This TCR beta chain was captured in a study of shared T cell receptors in the human thymus (dated by TCRdb to 2020 to 2022). Broadly, across the study: The study examined how self-reactive, shared T-cell receptor alpha chains are generated in the human thymus.

About this clone: This clone's antigen is unknown. No quality values exist for individual bases; no much larger clone is one base distant.

The library was built by means of the immunoSEQ multiplex PCR assay. Imported from immuneACCESS, the table was reduced by TCRdb to in-frame sequences with V and J called. These copies leave out some clones; in studies compared against another copy, an unresolved V gene accounts for under half, and the cause of the remainder is not known. The sample table records some 700,000 clones; 70% to 90% of these occur just once. About 0.011% of the sample belongs to the ten largest clones. At the junction V is shortened by 0 bases and J by 4 bases; bases outside the gene matches: 10. CDR1 SGHRS and CDR2 YFSETQ are derived from the germline V gene. Spanning cysteine to phenylalanine, the CDR3 consists of 17 amino acids. Only CDR3 DNA is held: 51 bases, read in frame from base 1. Another study also made use of these data, one on human thymus T cells. Per that second paper: The donors were immunologically healthy infants in Finland who had open corrective cardiac surgery for congenital heart defects. Thymus tissue was obtained as surgical resects removed during corrective cardiac surgery. Both the thymic and the peripheral blood repertoires appeared to show biased V and J gene segment usage. According to the related research, thymic TCR repertoires were highly overlapping among unrelated individuals. The study characterized TCR alpha and beta repertoires from about 8 infant thymus samples and a few related peripheral blood samples. Donor ages ranging from about 7 to 250 days were recorded, and several male and two female infants were included in the cohort. Thymocytes were released mechanically from tissue and stored at -70 °C as pellets of roughly 8.5-32 million cells. A QIAsymphony instrument was used to extract genomic DNA from the frozen cell pellets. TCRB and TCRAD loci were amplified from a standardized quantity of quality-controlled genomic DNA using the immunoSEQ multiplex PCR assay. The V(D)J region was spanned by amplicons of a length sufficient to cover the CDR3 and to identify V and J genes. Through the commercial immunoSEQ service, the amplicons were sequenced on an Illumina platform. Primer bias and sequencing errors were corrected using previously described methods, and TCRAD and TCRB definitions followed the IMGT database. immunoSEQ Analyzer 3.0 and VDJTools were used for repertoire analysis, which covered basic statistics, V/J segment usage, diversity estimates, rarefaction and pairwise overlap. Diversity was estimated using the Chao1, ChaoE, Efron-Thisted, Shannon and inverse Simpson indices, and was also estimated on datasets down-sampled to the size of the smallest sample. Repertoire overlap was assessed by strict matching of CDR3 nucleotide sequence, V gene and J gene, and clustering was done by Jaccard-based multidimensional scaling. On average, thymus samples gave 750,000 to 950,000 unique TCRB clonotypes, whereas blood samples gave 75,000 to 95,000.

Recombination connected TRBV5-1 to TRBJ2-7, with 10 middle bases fitting TRBD1. The sequenced sample was thymocytes. The receptor was isolated from a girl less than two years old with a congenital heart defect. Donor details come from another sample of the same person, matched by shared clones. The CDR3 is CASSLVMEDRGWYEQYF. The DNA is as follows: TGCGCCAGCAGCTTGGTCATGGAGGACAGGGGGTGGTACGAGCAGTACTTC.